Sequencing of this T cell receptor (beta chain) was carried out in a study of T cells in Graves' hyperthyroidism and ophthalmopathy. Findings and limits, study-wide: Stable hyperthyroidism and ophthalmopathy were separated using 13 V-J signatures. Peripheral blood also featured most of the thyroid clonotypes expanded above 0.001. Prediction of ophthalmopathy progression came a median roughly 6.7 months pre-onset.

There were TCR beta CDR3 regions amplified from RNA transcripts. A set of HTBI primers served as the primers for a first-round RT-PCR of the TCR CDR3. From the multiplex PCR reads, TCRdb called clonotypes with MiXCR, one entry per CDR3 protein. The repertoire holds roughly 500,000 distinct CDR3 sequences, with roughly 16% as singletons. Trimming took 5 bases from V and 7 from J; bases not matched to a gene: 10. CDR3 length: 14 amino acids. Germline V lookup: CDR1 MNHEY, CDR2 SVGEGT. Uncontrolled infection, other autoimmune disease, pregnancy or lactation barred patients from enrollment. Worth noting for this clonotype: Its antigen remains unknown.

What was sequenced was blood. The TCR originated in a woman in her 30s with Graves' ophthalmopathy. The chain carries TRBV6-2 or TRBV6-3 and TRBJ2-7; 8 bases are shared with TRBD1. The CDR3 spells CASSHGTGYVEQYF. The CDR3 bases are TGTGCCAGCAGTCACGGGACAGGTTACGTAGAGCAGTACTTC.